This entry concerns a single T cell receptor beta chain. This sample stems from a study of cytomegalovirus exposure and HLA in healthy donors. Overall study context: Genetic ancestry analysis placed 75% to 85% of the approximately 390 donors that were genotyped in the Caucasian-associated cluster.

J lost 8 bases, V lost 5 bases, and 9 bases had no gene match. Germline loops: CDR1 MNHEY, CDR2 SVGAGI. The CDR3 totals 15 residues. PCR primers comprised 60 Vbeta and 13 Jbeta primers. TCRdb's table, derived via immunoSEQ multiplex PCR, lists solely in-frame clones and lacks some. The profile shows about 150,000 clones, about 76% of them singletons. V and J are TRBV6-5 and TRBJ1-2; TRBD1 agrees at 12 bases. The TCR originated in a human donor in good health. Input material: PBMCs. The CDR3 DNA reads as TGTGCCAGCAGTAGAGGGGGACAGGGGGCTGGAGGCTACACCTTC. Its protein is CASSRGGQGAGGYTF.